This record covers a single TCR beta chain. This record comes from a study of blood T cell repertoires in COVID-19. Study at large: Samples came from the United States, Italy and Spain, spanning acute and convalescent COVID-19. T cells, B-cell-depleted T cells, or PBMCs supplied cDNA or gDNA.

Assay used: immunoSEQ multiplex PCR; TCRdb lists only in-frame clones, some missing. The table records about 58,000 clones, 90% of them present only once. The source material was peripheral blood. The sequence came from a man between 60 and 75 years old with active COVID-19.

In nucleotides, the CDR3 is TGCGCCAGCAGCTTCGGACAGGGTTGGAGCTCTGGAAACACCATATATTTT. Amino acids: CASSFGQGWSSGNTIYF. This chain links TRBV5-1 with TRBJ1-3, with 8 bases lining up with TRBD1. CDR1 and CDR2 (germline): SGHRS, YFSETQ. The J segment lost 0 bases and the V segment lost 2 bases, leaving 7 bases of the junction unmatched. The CDR3 loop spans 17 amino acids. Variable domain in full (rest from reference TRBV5-1 and TRBJ1-3): KAGVTQTPRYLIKTRGQQVTLSCSPISGHRSVSWYQQTPGQGLQFLFEYFSETQRNKGNFPGRFSGRQFSNSRSEMNVSTLELGDSALYLCASSFGQGWSSGNTIYFGEGSWLTVV.